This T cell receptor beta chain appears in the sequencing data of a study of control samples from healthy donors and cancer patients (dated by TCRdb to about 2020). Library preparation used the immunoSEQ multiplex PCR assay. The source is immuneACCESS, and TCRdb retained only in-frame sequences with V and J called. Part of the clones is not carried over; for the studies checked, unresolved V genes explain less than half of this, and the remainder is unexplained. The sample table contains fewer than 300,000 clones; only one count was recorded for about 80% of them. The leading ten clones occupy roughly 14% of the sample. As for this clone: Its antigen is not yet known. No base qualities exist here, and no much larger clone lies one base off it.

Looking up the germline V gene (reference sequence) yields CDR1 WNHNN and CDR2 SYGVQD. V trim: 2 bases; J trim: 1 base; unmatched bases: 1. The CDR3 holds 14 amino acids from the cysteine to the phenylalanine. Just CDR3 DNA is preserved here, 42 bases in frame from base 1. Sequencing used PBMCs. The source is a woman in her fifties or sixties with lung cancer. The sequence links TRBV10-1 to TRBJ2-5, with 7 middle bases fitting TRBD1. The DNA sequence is TGCGCCAGCAGTGAGGGGACAGTCCAAGAGACCCAGTACTTC. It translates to CASSEGTVQETQYF.